This TCR beta chain was retrieved from a study of blood T cell repertoires in COVID-19. The overall study: From T cells, B-cell-depleted T cells, or PBMCs came the material, which was cDNA or gDNA.

Individuals aged roughly 18 to 95 years were recruited from roughly 23 US areas. Allocation to cohorts depended on clinical history reported by the participants. J was trimmed by 11 bases and V by 4 bases; bases with no gene match: 12. The CDR3 has 14 residues. Germline V lookup: CDR1 SGDLS, CDR2 YYNGEE. Assay used: immunoSEQ multiplex PCR; TCRdb lists only in-frame clones, some missing. The repertoire has approximately 330,000 clones, 80% to 90% of them found once; the top ten carry 4% to 5%. The receptor was isolated from a woman in her 40s with acute COVID-19. The source material was PBMCs or T cells enriched from blood (not recorded which). The chain links TRBV9 to TRBJ1-1; 9 bases match TRBD1. The DNA for the CDR3 is TGTGCCAGCAGCCGGGACAGGGCCAGTACCCGGGCTTTCTTT. It is translated as CASSRDRASTRAFF. The complete variable domain, with remaining parts taken from reference TRBV9 and TRBJ1-1, reads DSGVTQTPKHLITATGQRVTLRCSPRSGDLSVYWYQQSLDQGLQFLIQYYNGEERAKGNILERFSAQQFPDLHSELNLSSLELGDSALYFCASSRDRASTRAFFGQGTRLTVV.